Presented here are 30 T cell receptor beta chains from one specimen sequenced in a study of blood T cell repertoires in COVID-19. Clones were sequenced by immunoSEQ multiplex PCR, and TCRdb holds only the in-frame ones, with some missing. The sample consists of roughly 360,000 clones, roughly 80% of them appearing once. The sequenced material came from PBMCs or T cells enriched from blood (not recorded which). The receptors originated from a woman in her fifties or sixties who had recovered from COVID-19.

This chain uses TRBV19 with TRBJ1-1, with D perhaps TRBD1 (5 bases). This CDR3 spans 10 amino acids. V was shortened by 6 bases and J by 8 bases, with 7 bases between the two germline ends. Germline V gene lookup returns CDR1 LNHDA and CDR2 SQIVND (reference sequence). CDR3 protein: CASSDREAFF. The CDR3 DNA reads TGTGCCAGTAGCGACAGAGAAGCTTTCTTT.

This clone was seen more than once but under ten times. V usage is TRBV5-6 and J usage is TRBJ1-2; D gene unclear. Trimming shortened V by 7 bases and J by 7 bases, and 17 bases separated the two germline ends. CDR3 length: 13 residues. Germline values: CDR1 SGHDT, CDR2 YYEEEE. CDR3 in amino acids: CASSRWAGSGYTF. Written as DNA, the CDR3 is TGTGCCAGCTCCCGGTGGGCCGGTAGTGGCTACACCTTC.

The chain is built from TRBV19 and TRBJ1-6, with a tentative D call TRBD1 (5 bases). V was trimmed by 6 bases and J by 7 bases, leaving 10 bases between them. The length of the CDR3 is 13 residues. In germline, CDR1 is LNHDA, CDR2 SQIVND (reference sequence). CDR3 residues: CASSLGGNSPLHF. Written as DNA, the CDR3 is TGTGCCAGTAGCCTGGGGGGAAATTCACCCCTCCACTTT.

This CDR3 is CASSPNPSSEQYF. The DNA for the CDR3 is TGTGCCAGCAGTCCCAACCCGTCGAGTGAGCAGTACTTC. V gene TRBV12-3 or TRBV12-4 combines with J gene TRBJ2-7; D unresolved. The V and J ends lost 5 bases and 7 bases respectively, with 15 bases between them. This CDR3 has 13 amino acids.

The chain couples TRBV30 to TRBJ1-5; 7 bases are a match to TRBD1. The CDR3 is 13 residues long. Germline lookup yields CDR1 GTSNPN and CDR2 SVGIG (reference sequence). The ends lost 2 bases at V and 5 bases at J; junction bases unmatched: 3. The CDR3 DNA sequence: TGTGCCTGGAGTCAAGGGGGCGATCAGCCCCAGCATTTT. Translation gives CAWSQGGDQPQHF.

The chain is built from TRBV5-6 and TRBJ1-1, with 11 bases matching TRBD1. The V gene end was trimmed by 2 bases and the J gene end by 4 bases; junction bases not matched to a gene: 4. Germline lookup yields CDR1 SGHDT and CDR2 YYEEEE. The CDR3 is 15 residues long. In DNA, the CDR3 is TGTGCCAGCAGCTTCGGGACAGGGGGGACCACTGAAGCTTTCTTT. Translated, it gives CASSFGTGGTTEAFF. The complete variable domain, with remaining parts taken from reference TRBV5-6 and TRBJ1-1, reads DAGVTQSPTHLIKTRGQQVTLRCSPKSGHDTVSWYQQALGQGPQFIFQYYEEEERQRGNFPDRFSGHQFPNYSSELNVNALLLGDSALYLCASSFGTGGTTEAFFGQGTRLTVV.

CDR3 DNA sequence: TGTGCCTGGAGACAGGGGGCCACAGATACGCAGTATTTT. The encoded protein is CAWRQGATDTQYF. The chain joins TRBV30 to TRBJ2-3; 9 bases align to TRBD1. CDR1 is GTSNPN, CDR2 SVGIG, per germline (reference sequence). V trimming: 3 bases; J trimming: 2 bases; junction bases outside the gene matches: 0. The CDR3 loop spans 13 amino acids. The full variable domain, its missing parts supplied by reference TRBV30 and TRBJ2-3, is SQTIHQWPATLVQPVGSPLSLECTVEGTSNPNLYWYRQAAGRGLQLLFYSVGIGQISSEVPQNLSASRPQDRQFILSSKKLLLSDSGFYLCAWRQGATDTQYFGPGTRLTVL.

V and J are TRBV4-3 and TRBJ1-1; D gene unclear. V shed 4 bases and J shed 4 bases, with 16 bases lying between them. The CDR3 length is 15 residues. Looked up from germline, CDR1 is LGHNA and CDR2 is YSLEER. The CDR3 nucleotides read TGCGCCAGCAGCCTCCTCCCGGGAGGGAGCACTGAAGCTTTCTTT. It translates to CASSLLPGGSTEAFF.

V and J are TRBV6-2 or TRBV6-3 and TRBJ1-1; 7 bases agree with TRBD1. Trimming cost V 6 bases and J 4 bases; bases outside gene matches: 5. Germline-derived CDR1 and CDR2 are MNHEY and SVGEGT. CDR3 size: 13 residues. The CDR3 protein is CASSRGQLTEAFF. CDR3 DNA: TGTGCCAGCAGCCGGGGACAGCTCACTGAAGCTTTCTTT.

The rearrangement joins TRBV6-6 to TRBJ2-3, with 9 positions matching TRBD2. Germline assignment: CDR1 MNHNY and CDR2 SVGAGI (reference sequence). Trimming took 6 bases from V and 4 from J; bases not matched to a gene: 8. The CDR3 contains 15 residues. The CDR3 nucleotides read TGTGCCAGCAGAAACCAGGCTAGCGGGGCAGATACGCAGTATTTT. Protein product: CASRNQASGADTQYF.

The chain joins TRBV5-1 to TRBJ1-5; D gene uncertain. This CDR3 has 14 amino acids. Germline V lookup: CDR1 SGHRS, CDR2 YFSETQ. V gave up 0 bases and J gave up 6 bases, with 10 bases separating them. This chain's CDR3 is CASSLEPSGQPQHF. CDR3 DNA: TGCGCCAGCAGCTTGGAACCCAGCGGTCAGCCCCAGCATTTT.

The chain couples TRBV7-9 to TRBJ1-5; D may be TRBD1 (6 bases). V was cut by 1 base and J by 0 bases, with 16 bases left in between. This CDR3 is built from 18 residues. Germline V lookup: CDR1 SEHNR, CDR2 FQNEAQ (reference sequence). The CDR3 sequence: CASSLVGVGGPSNQPQHF. For the CDR3, the DNA is TGTGCCAGCAGCTTAGTCGGCGTCGGGGGGCCTAGCAATCAGCCCCAGCATTTT.

The chain carries TRBV6-5 and TRBJ2-7; 8 positions match TRBD1. CDR3 length equals 14 residues. The V segment lost 6 bases and the J segment 3 bases; nucleotides outside the gene matches: 7. Germline CDR1 reads MNHEY; CDR2 reads SVGAGI. The CDR3 spells CASSSRDRSYEQYF. The CDR3 DNA is TGTGCCAGCAGCAGCCGGGACAGGAGCTACGAGCAGTACTTC.

V gene TRBV9 combines with J gene TRBJ2-2; a weak D match, TRBD2 (6 bases). Germline loops: CDR1 SGDLS, CDR2 YYNGEE. Trimming took 4 bases from V and 5 from J, leaving 15 bases between them. This CDR3 is 15 amino acids long. CDR3 sequence reads: CASSPIRGFTGELFF. In DNA, the CDR3 is TGTGCCAGCAGCCCTATACGGGGGTTTACCGGGGAGCTGTTTTTT.

This clone was detected only a few times. The V gene is TRBV5-1, the J gene TRBJ1-6; TRBD1 is a possible D gene (6 bases). Germline loops: CDR1 SGHRS, CDR2 YFSETQ. The V end lost 4 bases, the J end lost 9 bases, and 17 bases lay between the germline ends. The CDR3 consists of 15 residues. As DNA, the CDR3 is TGCGCCAGCAGCACCGCACAGGGTACGGGTTCACCCCTCCACTTT. Its translation is CASSTAQGTGSPLHF.

The CDR3 is CASSLGPGTVSGNTIYF. CDR3 DNA sequence: TGTGCCAGCAGCTTAGGTCCCGGGACAGTCTCTGGAAACACCATATATTTT. The chain combines TRBV7-2 with TRBJ1-3; TRBD1 matches 7 bases. The CDR3 is 17 amino acids. V lost 1 base to trimming and J lost 0 bases; unmatched junction nucleotides: 6. Germline CDR1 and CDR2: SGHTA and FQGNSA.

This clone was found once. The J gene is TRBJ1-4, the V gene TRBV6-6, with TRBD1 as a possible D gene (6 bases). V was shortened by 2 bases and J by 5 bases, with 12 bases between the two germline ends. CDR1 is MNHNY and CDR2 is SVGAGI in the germline V gene (reference sequence). This CDR3 is built from 15 residues. CDR3 nucleotides: TGTGCCAGCAGTTACGGCAGGGGAGGGAATGAAAAACTGTTTTTT. It encodes CASSYGRGGNEKLFF.

The chain joins TRBV18 to TRBJ2-5, with 8 nucleotides matching TRBD2. The CDR3 has 14 residues. Trimming cost V 5 bases and J 4 bases; bases outside gene matches: 6. Germline CDR1 and CDR2: KGHSH and LQKENI. CDR3 sequence (DNA): TGTGCCAGCTCATCCCAGCGGGAGATAGAGACCCAGTACTTC. Translated: CASSSQREIETQYF.

The chain recombines TRBV11-2 with TRBJ2-2, with a possible D match to TRBD2 (5 bases). V shed 9 bases and J shed 0 bases, with 11 bases lying between them. CDR3 length: 14 amino acids. CDR1 SGHAT and CDR2 FQNNGV come from the germline V gene. The CDR3 DNA follows: TGTGCCAGTGTCGGGGTTGCGAACACCGGGGAGCTGTTTTTT. This codes for CASVGVANTGELFF.

The chain joins TRBV2 to TRBJ1-5; TRBD1 is a possible D gene (5 bases). The CDR3 length is 15 residues. V was pared by 0 bases and J by 6 bases, with 12 bases between. Germline CDR1 and CDR2: SNHLY and FYNNEI. CDR3 region: CASSEASGFSQPQHF. The CDR3 DNA reads TGTGCCAGCAGTGAAGCATCAGGGTTTAGTCAGCCCCAGCATTTT.

This clone has just a few counts. The gene calls are TRBV7-6 and TRBJ2-7; D is possibly TRBD1 (7 bases). Trimming removed 5 bases at V and 6 bases at J, with 14 bases between. CDR3 length: 13 amino acids. Per the germline V gene, CDR1 is SGHVS and CDR2 is FNYEAQ. CDR3 bases: TGTGCCAGCAGCCCCAGGGGGGACAGCGAGCAGTACTTC. Protein product: CASSPRGDSEQYF. Using reference TRBV7-6 and TRBJ2-7 for the parts outside the CDR3, the full variable domain is GAGVSQSPRYKVTKRGQDVALRCDPISGHVSLYWYRQALGQGPEFLTYFNYEAQQDKSGLPNDRFSAERPEGSISTLTIQRTEQRDSAMYRCASSPRGDSEQYFGPGTRLTVT.

With respect to this clone: One end of the junction fails to match germline, which may point to a read error. The chain carries TRBV29-1 and TRBJ2-7; D possibly corresponds to TRBD2 (5 bases). Germline CDR1 SQVTM, CDR2 ANQGSEA. CDR3 length: 11 residues. The CDR3 sequence: CSVEGSYEQYF. Written as DNA, the CDR3 is TGCAGCGTCGAAGGGAGCTACGAGCAGTACTTC.

The count of this clone is one. The genes are TRBV6-2 or TRBV6-3 and TRBJ2-3; D might be TRBD2 (7 bases). This CDR3 region has 17 residues. From germline, CDR1 is MNHEY and CDR2 SVGEGT. Deletions cut 3 bases from V and 1 base from J, with 17 bases between. The CDR3 reads CASSYGGGPPGTDTQYF. DNA for the CDR3: TGTGCCAGCAGTTATGGCGGGGGCCCCCCTGGCACAGATACGCAGTATTTT.

V is TRBV3-1 (or the pseudogene TRBV3-2) and J is TRBJ2-5, with unresolved D. The length of the CDR3 is 13 residues. Trimming removed 1 base from V and 5 bases from J, with 8 bases in between. Per the germline V gene, CDR1 is LGHDT and CDR2 is YNNKEL (reference sequence). The CDR3 bases are TGTGCCAGCAGCCAAGTTTCTGTGGAGACCCAGTACTTC. Residues: CASSQVSVETQYF.

The chain employs TRBV30 and TRBJ1-4, with 8 bases aligning to TRBD1. V lost 0 bases and J lost 3; bases outside the gene matches: 3. The CDR3 has 15 amino acids. Looked up from germline, CDR1 is GTSNPN and CDR2 is SVGIG (reference sequence). For the CDR3, the DNA is TGTGCCTGGAGTGTACGGGACAGGTCTAATGAAAAACTGTTTTTT. Translating it yields CAWSVRDRSNEKLFF.

CDR3 amino acids: CAWSSVPGYGYTF. Written as DNA, the CDR3 is TGTGCCTGGAGTTCGGTGCCAGGGTATGGCTACACCTTC. The chain has TRBV30 and TRBJ1-2; possible D gene TRBD1, 5 bases. V was clipped by 2 bases and J by 5 bases, with 12 bases between them. The CDR3 spans 13 residues. Per the germline V gene, CDR1 is GTSNPN and CDR2 is SVGIG (reference sequence). The full variable domain, completed using reference TRBV30 and TRBJ1-2, is SQTIHQWPATLVQPVGSPLSLECTVEGTSNPNLYWYRQAAGRGLQLLFYSVGIGQISSEVPQNLSASRPQDRQFILSSKKLLLSDSGFYLCAWSSVPGYGYTFGSGTRLTVV.

The rearrangement joins TRBV7-9 to TRBJ2-7, with 7 bases matching TRBD1. The CDR3 totals 19 residues. Per germline, CDR1 SEHNR and CDR2 FQNEAQ (reference sequence). The ends lost 3 bases at V and 4 bases at J; junction bases unmatched: 21. The CDR3: CASSFSTGSSTRQGYEQYF. CDR3 bases: TGTGCCAGCAGCTTCTCGACAGGGTCTTCTACCCGGCAGGGGTACGAGCAGTACTTC. Full variable domain (rest looked up from reference TRBV7-9 and TRBJ2-7): DTGVSQNPRHKITKRGQNVTFRCDPISEHNRLYWYRQTLGQGPEFLTYFQNEAQLEKSRLLSDRFSAERPKGSFSTLEIQRTEQGDSAMYLCASSFSTGSSTRQGYEQYFGPGTRLTVT.

Only a few counts were recorded for this clone. The chain combines TRBV30 with TRBJ1-1; perhaps TRBD1 as D (6 bases). The germline gives CDR1 GTSNPN, CDR2 SVGIG (reference sequence). The CDR3 totals 14 residues. V was shortened by 8 bases and J by 0 bases, with 16 bases between the two germline ends. The CDR3 spells CAAQQGAMNTEAFF. CDR3 coding DNA: TGTGCCGCCCAACAGGGAGCTATGAACACTGAAGCTTTCTTT.

V usage is TRBV19 and J usage is TRBJ2-4, with TRBD2 matching over 8 bases. Trimming at V came to 4 bases and at J to 1 base, leaving 6 bases not matched to a gene. The CDR3 has 16 residues. CDR1 is LNHDA and CDR2 is SQIVND in the germline V gene (reference sequence). Written as DNA, the CDR3 is TGTGCCAGTAGTACCGCGGGAGGTCTGGCCAAAAACATTCAGTACTTC. It translates to CASSTAGGLAKNIQYF.

This clone was recorded a few times. This sequence joins TRBV27 and TRBJ2-7, with D possibly matching TRBD1 (6 bases). Per the germline V gene, CDR1 is MNHEY and CDR2 is SMNVEV (reference sequence). The CDR3 consists of 17 residues. Trimming left V 2 bases short and J 0 bases short, with 17 bases between. The CDR3: CASSLKWGQHFSYEQYF. The CDR3 DNA follows: TGTGCCAGCAGTTTAAAGTGGGGGCAGCATTTCTCCTACGAGCAGTACTTC.